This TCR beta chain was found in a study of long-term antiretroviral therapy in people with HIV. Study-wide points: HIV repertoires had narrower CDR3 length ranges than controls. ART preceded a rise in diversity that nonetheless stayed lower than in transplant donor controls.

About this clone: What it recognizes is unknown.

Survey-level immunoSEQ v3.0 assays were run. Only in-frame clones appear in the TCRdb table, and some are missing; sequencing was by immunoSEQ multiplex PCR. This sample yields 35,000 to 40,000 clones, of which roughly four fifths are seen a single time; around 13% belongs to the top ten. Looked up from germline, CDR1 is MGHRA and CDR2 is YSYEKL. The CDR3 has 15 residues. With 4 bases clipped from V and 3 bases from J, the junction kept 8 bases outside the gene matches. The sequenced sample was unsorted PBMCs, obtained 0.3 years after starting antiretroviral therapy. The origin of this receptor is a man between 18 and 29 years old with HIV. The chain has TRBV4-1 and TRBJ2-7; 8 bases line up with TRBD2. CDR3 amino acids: CASSRELTSDYEQYF. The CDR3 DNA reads TGCGCCAGCAGCCGAGAGTTGACTAGCGACTACGAGCAGTACTTC.